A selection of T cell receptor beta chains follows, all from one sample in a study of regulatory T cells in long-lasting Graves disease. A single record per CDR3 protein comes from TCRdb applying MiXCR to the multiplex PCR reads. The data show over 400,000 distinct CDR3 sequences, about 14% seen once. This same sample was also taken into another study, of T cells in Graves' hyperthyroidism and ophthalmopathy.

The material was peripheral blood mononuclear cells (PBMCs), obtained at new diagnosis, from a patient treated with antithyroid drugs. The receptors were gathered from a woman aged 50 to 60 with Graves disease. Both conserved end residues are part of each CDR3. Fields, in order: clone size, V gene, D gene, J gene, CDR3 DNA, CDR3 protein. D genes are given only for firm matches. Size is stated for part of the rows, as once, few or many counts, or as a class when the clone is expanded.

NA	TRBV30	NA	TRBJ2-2	TGTGCCTGGAAAAGGGTCGCCGGGGAGCTGTTTTTT	CAWKRVAGELFF
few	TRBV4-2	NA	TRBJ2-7	TGTGCCAGCAGCCAGGACACAGACAGCTACGAGCAGTACTTC	CASSQDTDSYEQYF
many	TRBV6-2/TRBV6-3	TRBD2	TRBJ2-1	TGTGCCAGCAGTGGCTTCCTAGCGGGGAGCTCCTACAATGAGCAGTTCTTC	CASSGFLAGSSYNEQFF
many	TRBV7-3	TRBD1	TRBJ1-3	TGTGCCAGCAGCCCGACAGGGCCTGGAAACACCATATATTTT	CASSPTGPGNTIYF
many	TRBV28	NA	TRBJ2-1	TGTGCCAGCAGTCCCTACACTAGCAACCGGGGTAATGAGCAGTTCTTC	CASSPYTSNRGNEQFF
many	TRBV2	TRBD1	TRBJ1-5	TGTGCCAGCAGTGGCCGGGACAGGGGGGATTCGAATCAGCCCCAGCATTTT	CASSGRDRGDSNQPQHF
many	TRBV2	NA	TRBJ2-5	TGTGCCAGCAGTGAACAGGGGGGGTACCAAGAGACCCAGTACTTC	CASSEQGGYQETQYF
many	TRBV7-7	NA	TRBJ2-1	TGTGCCAGCAGCTTAGCCAGGACACCCTACAATGAGCAGTTCTTC	CASSLARTPYNEQFF
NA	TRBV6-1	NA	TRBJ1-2	TGTGCCAGCAGTGAAGCCCTATCGAATGGCTACACCTTC	CASSEALSNGYTF
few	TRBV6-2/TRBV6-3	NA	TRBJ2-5	TGTGCCAGCAGTTCACTAAGAGGGGGCCAAGAGACCCAGTACTTC	CASSSLRGGQETQYF
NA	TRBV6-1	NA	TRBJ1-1	TGTGCCAGCAATGACTTTTTGCTGCAGAACACTGAAGCTTTCTTT	CASNDFLLQNTEAFF
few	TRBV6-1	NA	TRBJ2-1	TGTGCCAGCAGTGACCTCCGCGGATACAATGAGCAGTTCTTC	CASSDLRGYNEQFF
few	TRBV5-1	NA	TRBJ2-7	TGCGCCAGCAGCTTATGGGGAAACTACGAGCAGTACTTC	CASSLWGNYEQYF
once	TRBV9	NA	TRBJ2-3	TGTGCCAGCAGCTCTCCCCGAGGGGGGGGGGCAACCCTAAAGGGAGATACGCAGTATTTT	CASSSPRGGGATLKGDTQYF
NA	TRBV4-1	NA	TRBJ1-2	TGCGCCAGCAGCCAAGGACCTTACGCCGGGACTTACTATGGCTACACCTTC	CASSQGPYAGTYYGYTF
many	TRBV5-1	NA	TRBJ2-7	TGCGCCAGCAGCGGCGGACTGGGGGAGCAGTACTTC	CASSGGLGEQYF
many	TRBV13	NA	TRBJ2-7	TGTGCCAGCAGCTCGGGGTTTTCCTACGAGCAGTACTTC	CASSSGFSYEQYF
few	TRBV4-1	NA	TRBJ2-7	TGCGCCAGCAGCCAAGATCGGACTTACGAGCAGTACTTC	CASSQDRTYEQYF
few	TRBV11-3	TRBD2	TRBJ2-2	TGTGCCAGCAGCGATCGACTAGCGGGAGGGGGGGAGCTGTTTTTT	CASSDRLAGGGELFF
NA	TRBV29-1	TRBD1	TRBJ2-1	TGCAGCGCCGATCCGGGACAGGGTTTGAATGAGCAGTTCTTC	CSADPGQGLNEQFF
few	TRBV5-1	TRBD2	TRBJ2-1	TGCGCCAGCAGCTTGGTGGGAGGGCCCCCTGAGCAGTTCTTC	CASSLVGGPPEQFF
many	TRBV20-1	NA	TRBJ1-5	TGCAGTGCTAGAGGGGCAGGGACTCTAAATCAGCCCCAGCATTTT	CSARGAGTLNQPQHF
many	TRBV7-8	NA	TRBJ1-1	TGTGCCAGCAGCTTAGTGGGGAGCCATGAAGCTTTCTTT	CASSLVGSHEAFF
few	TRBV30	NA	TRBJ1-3	TGTGCCTGGAGGCGGACAGCCGGAAACACCATATATTTT	CAWRRTAGNTIYF
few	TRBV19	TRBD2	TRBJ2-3	TGTGCCAGTGGCAGTTGGGTCGCTAGCGGGAGGACCACAGATACGCAGTATTTT	CASGSWVASGRTTDTQYF
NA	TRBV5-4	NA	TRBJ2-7	TGTGCCAGCAGCGGAGGACAAAGCTCCTACGAGCAGTACTTC	CASSGGQSSYEQYF
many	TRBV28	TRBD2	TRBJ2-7	TGTGCCAGCAGTTTATCGCTAGCGGGAGGGCCGAGCGAGCAGTACTTC	CASSLSLAGGPSEQYF
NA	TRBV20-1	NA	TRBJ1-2	TGCAGTGCCACCCCCAGGGATGACTATGGCTACACCTTC	CSATPRDDYGYTF
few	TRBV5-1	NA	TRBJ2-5	TGCGCCAGCAGCTCTGAACACGGACGGTACCAAGAGACCCAGTACTTC	CASSSEHGRYQETQYF
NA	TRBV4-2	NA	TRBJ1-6	TGTGCCAGCAGCCAAGGGGAGGTAGATAATTCACCCCTCCACTTT	CASSQGEVDNSPLHF
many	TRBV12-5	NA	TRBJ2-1	TGTGCTAGTGGTTTGGCTGGGCCCCACTACAATGAGCAGTTCTTC	CASGLAGPHYNEQFF
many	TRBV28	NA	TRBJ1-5	TGTGCCAGCAGTTTATCCTTCCTACCCGGAGGCAATCAGCCCCAGCATTTT	CASSLSFLPGGNQPQHF
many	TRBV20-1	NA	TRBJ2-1	TGCAGTGCTAGTCGAATTGTGGCCGGTTCCTACAATGAGCAGTTCTTC	CSASRIVAGSYNEQFF
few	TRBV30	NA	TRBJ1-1	TGTGCCTGGAGTCGAGACAGTGAGAACACTGAAGCTTTCTTT	CAWSRDSENTEAFF
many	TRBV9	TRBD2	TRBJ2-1	TGTGCCAGCAGCGTAGCCCGACTAGCGGGAGACAATGAGCAGTTCTTC	CASSVARLAGDNEQFF
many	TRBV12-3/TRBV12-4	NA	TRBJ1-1	TGTGCCAGCAGTTGGGGGGACACTGAAGCTTTCTTT	CASSWGDTEAFF
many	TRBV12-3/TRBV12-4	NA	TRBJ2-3	TGTGCCAGCAGTTTAGCCGGTGGGGGAGATACGCAGTATTTT	CASSLAGGGDTQYF
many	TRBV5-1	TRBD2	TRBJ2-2	TGCGCCAGTTTTCCGGGACTAGCGACCGGGGAGCTGTTTTTT	CASFPGLATGELFF
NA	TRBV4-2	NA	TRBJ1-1	TGTGCCAGCAGCCAAGAGGGGACGTGGAGCACTGAAGCTTTCTTT	CASSQEGTWSTEAFF
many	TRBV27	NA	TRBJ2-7	TGTGCCAGCAGTGACCCGGGACGGGGGGCTATAAAGCAGTACTTC	CASSDPGRGAIKQYF
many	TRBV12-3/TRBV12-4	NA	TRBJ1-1	TGTGCCAGCAGTGAGAACACTGAAGCTTTCTTT	CASSENTEAFF
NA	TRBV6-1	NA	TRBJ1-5	TGTGCCAGCAGTGCGGGACGGGGAAATCAGCCCCAGCATTTT	CASSAGRGNQPQHF
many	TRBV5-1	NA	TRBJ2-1	TGCGCCAGCAGCTTCCCGGAGTACAATGAGCAGTTCTTC	CASSFPEYNEQFF
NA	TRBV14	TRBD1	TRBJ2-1	TGTGCCAGCAGCCATAACCCAGGGCAGGGGGCCTACAATGAGCAGTTCTTC	CASSHNPGQGAYNEQFF
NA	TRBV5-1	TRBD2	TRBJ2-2	TGCGCCAGCAGCTCCCGCTGGCGGGGACTAGCGGGAACGAACACCGGGGAGCTGTTTTTT	CASSSRWRGLAGTNTGELFF
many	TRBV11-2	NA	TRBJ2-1	TGTGCCAGCAGCTTGACCTACAGGGTTGAGTACAATGAGCAGTTCTTC	CASSLTYRVEYNEQFF
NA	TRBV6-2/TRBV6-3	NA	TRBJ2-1	TGTGCCAGCAGTTACCAGGAAACCAATGAGCAGTTCTTC	CASSYQETNEQFF
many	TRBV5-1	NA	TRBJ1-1	TGCGCCAGCAGCCCGGACCCGGGGATGAACACTGAAGCTTTCTTT	CASSPDPGMNTEAFF
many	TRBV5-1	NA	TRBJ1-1	TGCGCCAGCACCGTGGGGCAGGGCGACACTGAAGCTTTCTTT	CASTVGQGDTEAFF
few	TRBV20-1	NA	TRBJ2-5	TGCAGTGCTAGGTCGGGGGGCCGGACGGAGACCCAGTACTTC	CSARSGGRTETQYF
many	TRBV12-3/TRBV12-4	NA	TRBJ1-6	TGTGCCAGCCGAACGCAGGGGTGGCCGTCTTCACCCCTCCACTTT	CASRTQGWPSSPLHF
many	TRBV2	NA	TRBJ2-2	TGTGCCAGCACGCGAGAGCCGAACACCGGGGAGCTGTTTTTT	CASTREPNTGELFF
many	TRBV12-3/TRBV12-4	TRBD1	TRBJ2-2	TGTGCCAGCAAGAAAGGACAGGGACGAACCGGGGAGCTGTTTTTT	CASKKGQGRTGELFF
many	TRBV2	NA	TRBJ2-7	TGTGCCAGCAGTGCCCCCACCTCTAACTACGAGCAGTACTTC	CASSAPTSNYEQYF
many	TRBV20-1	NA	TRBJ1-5	TGCAGTGCAGTGGCGACAGGAGGCAATCAGCCCCAGCATTTT	CSAVATGGNQPQHF
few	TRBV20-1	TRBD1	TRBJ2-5	TGCAGTGCTAGACGCCTTGGACAGGGTGAGGAGACCCAGTACTTC	CSARRLGQGEETQYF
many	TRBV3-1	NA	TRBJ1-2	TGTGCCAGCAGCCAAGATCAGGACACGCGGGACTACACCTTC	CASSQDQDTRDYTF
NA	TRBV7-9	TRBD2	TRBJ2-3	TGTGCCGGGGGGACTAGCGGGATAGATACGCAGTATTTT	CAGGTSGIDTQYF
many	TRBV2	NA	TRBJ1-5	TGTGCCAGCAGTTACGTGGATAGCAATCAGCCCCAGCATTTT	CASSYVDSNQPQHF
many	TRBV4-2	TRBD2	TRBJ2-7	TGTGCCAGCAGCCAAGATCGTGCTAGCGGGAGTTACGAGCAGTACTTC	CASSQDRASGSYEQYF